The clone carrying this T cell receptor (beta chain) was seen more than once but under ten times. The antigen remains unidentified. This sample is drawn from a study of CD8 T cells in ankylosing spondylitis. Study conclusions and caveats: Disease-linked clones reportedly concentrated significantly in matched ankylosing spondylitis synovial fluid. A TCR beta motif of roughly 8 highly homologous variants seemed to mark ankylosing spondylitis blood. Peripheral blood samples showed relatively rare disease-linked clones, and these clones were CD8+.

The V and J ends lost 6 bases and 5 bases respectively, with 1 base between them. The germline CDR1 and CDR2 sequences are LNHNV and YYDKDF (reference sequence). The CDR3 sequence is 10 residues long. Quantitative 5'-RACE with molecular barcodes produced the TCR beta libraries. TCRdb passed the 5' RACE reads through MiXCR, listing each CDR3 protein once. The table shows under 450,000 distinct CDR3 sequences, with roughly 17% occurring only once. Sequencing was done on a sample of blood, either unsorted or a sorted T cell fraction (not recorded which). The V and J genes are TRBV15 and TRBJ2-2; D is undetermined. The clonotype was recovered from a male donor with ankylosing spondylitis. The CDR3, as DNA: TGTGCCACCAGTACCGGGGAGCTGTTTTTT. As protein: CATSTGELFF.